The clone carrying this T cell receptor (beta chain) was counted at least ten times. Antigen: not known. The data belong to a study of T-cell reconstitution after alpha-beta-depleted transplantation in children. Unique molecular identifiers featured in how the TCRbeta library was prepared. TCRdb reprocessed the PCR reads with MiXCR, giving one entry per CDR3 protein. The data show about 600,000 distinct CDR3 sequences, 13% seen once. This CDR3 is built from 17 residues. CDR1 is SQVTM and CDR2 is ANQGSEA in the germline V gene. V lost 3 bases and J lost 0; bases outside the gene matches: 9. Findings and caveats of the study: Among T cells one year after transplant, newly produced cells accounted for most counts and diversity. In patients about two months after transplant, alpha-beta T cells reportedly arose from several hundred expanded graft clones.

The specimen was PBMCs, mostly from graft donor cells, collected 360 days after TCRalphabeta/CD19-depleted stem cell transplant. V and J are TRBV29-1 and TRBJ2-1; 9 nucleotides line up with TRBD2. The receptor's source is a male patient younger than 18 who had a stem cell transplant for acute myeloid leukemia, so the T cells may come from the graft donor. CDR3 region: CSVEREIAGVSYNEQFF. CDR3 in DNA: TGCAGCGTTGAGAGGGAAATAGCGGGAGTCTCCTACAATGAGCAGTTCTTC.